The present entry profiles one T cell receptor beta chain with its context. Its antigen is not identified. Amplification used 60 Vbeta primers and 13 Jbeta primers. TCRdb keeps only in-frame clones here, not all; method: immunoSEQ multiplex PCR. The sample records more than 85,000 clones, over 70% being singletons. The sample belongs to a study of cytomegalovirus exposure and HLA in healthy donors. Study-level findings and limits: Rarity held for most TCR sequences, but there were some public TCRs that occurred in many donors. A reported reduction in N-insertions relative to the roughly 700-donor mean was seen in an Asian-associated ancestry cluster in a later analysis.

Per germline, CDR1 MDHEN and CDR2 SYDVKM. The V gene lost 3 bases and the J gene lost 4 bases, with 6 bases spanning the gap. The CDR3 consists of 12 residues. This TCR came from a woman aged 40-49 years in good health and CMV-seropositive. The specimen sequenced was PBMCs. This chain connects TRBV28 to TRBJ1-2; D gene unclear. Written as DNA, the CDR3 is TGTGCCAGCAGTTTCGCAGGCTATGGCTACACCTTC. Its protein product is CASSFAGYGYTF.